This entry concerns a single TCR beta chain. Its antigen is still unknown. Primers for the PCR totalled 60 Vbeta and 13 Jbeta. Method: immunoSEQ multiplex PCR; TCRdb's copy keeps in-frame clones and lacks some. The sample yields approximately 150,000 clones, 70% to 90% seen once. The data originate from a study of cytomegalovirus exposure and HLA in healthy donors. V lost 4 bases to trimming and J lost 0 bases, with 17 bases between them. Per the germline V gene, CDR1 is SGDLS and CDR2 is YYNGEE. The CDR3 spans 18 residues. Findings and caveats of the study: Common viral pathogens seemed, in a later analysis, to connect with several of the most significant clusters. Later analysis identified a missense DCLRE1C variant that was linked to TCR beta V- and J-gene trimming. Reports showed the classifier diagnosing cytomegalovirus status with high specificity and sensitivity.

Sequences were obtained from PBMCs. The chain employs TRBV9 and TRBJ2-6; weak D call: TRBD2 (5 bases). This sequence was found in a woman in her 30s in good health and CMV-seropositive. CDR3 amino acids: CASSKWATAGSGANVLTF. The CDR3 DNA follows: TGTGCCAGCAGCAAATGGGCCACCGCGGGCTCTGGGGCCAACGTCCTGACTTTC.